The next 23 T cell receptor beta chains were all read from a single sample in a study of blood T cell repertoires in COVID-19. Using immunoSEQ multiplex PCR, the repertoire was profiled, and TCRdb retains in-frame clones only, with some absent. The sample carries several thousand clones, roughly 88% recorded once. The sample comprised peripheral blood. The receptor set was obtained from a man between 60 and 75 years old with acute or convalescent COVID-19.

V is TRBV6-5 and J is TRBJ2-1; 9 bases line up with TRBD1. There are 14 residues in the CDR3. Germline V gene sequence: CDR1 MNHEY, CDR2 SVGAGI. Losses at the gene ends were 0 bases for V and 7 bases for J; bases not matched to a gene: 1. The CDR3 loop is CASSYSDRGNEQFF. DNA for the CDR3: TGTGCCAGCAGTTACTCGGACAGGGGTAATGAGCAGTTCTTC.

This clone was seen only once. In nucleotides, the CDR3 is TGTGCCAGTAGTATGAACTTTAATGAGCAGTTCTTC. This translates into CASSMNFNEQFF. The rearrangement joins TRBV19 to TRBJ2-1; D is undetermined. Germline CDR1 reads LNHDA; CDR2 reads SQIVND (reference sequence). The CDR3 has 12 residues. V lost 3 bases and J 7 bases, leaving 7 bases between the germline ends.

CDR3 bases: TGTGCCAGCAGCCCTAGCGGGGGGGGGACCCAGTACTTC. Encoded protein: CASSPSGGGTQYF. The rearrangement links TRBV5-6 to TRBJ2-5; 12 bases align to TRBD2. There are 13 residues in the CDR3. The junction had 2 bases not matched to a gene; V was cut back by 4 bases and J by 7 bases. Per the germline V gene, CDR1 is SGHDT and CDR2 is YYEEEE.

Here the CDR3 reads CASSLNTAGYGYTF. CDR3 nucleotides: TGTGCCAGCAGCTTGAACACAGCTGGCTATGGCTACACCTTC. The chain uses TRBV5-4 and TRBJ1-2; no firm D call. CDR3 length: 14 amino acids. Per the germline V gene, CDR1 is SGHNT and CDR2 is YYREEE (reference sequence). Trimming took 1 base from V and 4 from J, leaving 11 bases between them.

The V and J genes are TRBV6-4 and TRBJ2-3; 10 bases line up with TRBD2. CDR1 and CDR2 from the germline V gene are MRHNA and SNTAGT. The CDR3 sequence is 16 residues long. The J segment lost 3 bases and the V segment lost 6 bases, leaving 9 bases of the junction unmatched. In DNA form, the CDR3 reads TGTGCCAGCAGCTCAAGAGCGGGGGGGCCAACAGATACGCAGTATTTT. Amino acid sequence: CASSSRAGGPTDTQYF.

The genes are TRBV28 and TRBJ1-4; 9 bases agree with TRBD1. V lost 7 bases and J lost 6; bases outside the gene matches: 6. The CDR3 is 14 amino acids. Germline CDR1 MDHEN, CDR2 SYDVKM. The CDR3 spells CASTPRTGDEKLFF. As DNA, the CDR3 is TGTGCCAGCACCCCCCGGACAGGGGATGAAAAACTGTTTTTT.

The V and J genes are TRBV7-8 and TRBJ2-5; 10 positions agree with TRBD2. The germline V gene encodes CDR1 SGHVS and CDR2 FQNEAQ. The CDR3 consists of 14 residues. Trimming took 5 bases from V and 6 from J; bases not matched to a gene: 6. CDR3: CASSGAGGLKTQYF. DNA of the CDR3: TGTGCCAGCAGCGGAGCGGGAGGGCTGAAGACCCAGTACTTC.

This chain uses TRBV10-3 with TRBJ1-4; possibly TRBD1 for D (6 bases). The CDR3 covers 13 residues. Looked up from germline, CDR1 is ENHRY and CDR2 is SYGVKD. Trimming removed 6 bases at V and 3 bases at J, with 8 bases between. CDR3 nucleotide sequence: TGTGCCATCAGGGGACACTCTAATGAAAAACTGTTTTTT. Translated, it gives CAIRGHSNEKLFF.

The chain joins TRBV9 to TRBJ2-1; 8 positions match TRBD2. V gave up 3 bases and J gave up 0 bases; unmatched junction bases: 2. CDR3 length: 15 residues. Germline V gene data show CDR1 as SGDLS and CDR2 as YYNGEE. In nucleotides, the CDR3 is TGTGCCAGCAGCGGGACTAGCAACTCCTACAATGAGCAGTTCTTC. It specifies CASSGTSNSYNEQFF.

This chain links TRBV5-1 with TRBJ1-2; 7 bases are shared with TRBD1. This CDR3 contains 15 residues. The germline V gene encodes CDR1 SGHRS and CDR2 YFSETQ. V trimming: 2 bases; J trimming: 1 base; junction bases outside the gene matches: 5. CDR3 region: CASSLSTGFNYGYTF. Here the CDR3 DNA reads TGCGCCAGCAGCTTATCGACAGGGTTTAACTATGGCTACACCTTC.

V gene TRBV6-5 combines with J gene TRBJ2-1; 7 bases align to TRBD1. The V segment lost 3 bases and the J segment 7 bases; nucleotides outside the gene matches: 9. The CDR3 totals 15 residues. The germline gives CDR1 MNHEY, CDR2 SVGAGI. Here the CDR3 DNA reads TGTGCCAGCAGTTATGGCCGGGACAGTGGAAATGAGCAGTTCTTC. Translating it yields CASSYGRDSGNEQFF.

The chain couples TRBV5-1 to TRBJ1-1, with a tentative D call TRBD1 (6 bases). V lost 0 bases to trimming and J lost 8 bases, with 17 bases between them. The CDR3 is made up of 15 amino acids. Looked up from germline, CDR1 is SGHRS and CDR2 is YFSETQ. CDR3 nucleotide sequence: TGCGCCAGCAGCTTGGGAATACAGGGTCCCGGGGAAGCTTTCTTT. Amino acids: CASSLGIQGPGEAFF.

The V gene is TRBV2, the J gene TRBJ1-1; D remains ambiguous. The germline gives CDR1 SNHLY, CDR2 FYNNEI. The CDR3 is made up of 13 amino acids. Trimming took 6 bases from V and 0 from J, leaving 8 bases between them. The CDR3 loop reads CASRTKMNTEAFF. In DNA form, the CDR3 reads TGTGCCAGCAGGACTAAGATGAACACTGAAGCTTTCTTT.

The CDR3 sequence: CASSPGGWEQYF. CDR3 nucleotides: TGTGCCAGCTCACCAGGGGGCTGGGAGCAGTACTTC. The chain carries TRBV18 and TRBJ2-7; weak D call: TRBD1 (6 bases). CDR3 length equals 12 residues. Germline CDR1 reads KGHSH; CDR2 reads LQKENI. The V gene lost 2 bases and the J gene lost 7 bases, with 9 bases spanning the gap. The variable domain in full, completed from reference TRBV18 and TRBJ2-7, reads NAGVMQNPRHLVRRRGQEARLRCSPMKGHSHVYWYRQLPEEGLKFMVYLQKENIIDESGMPKERFSAEFPKEGPSILRIQQVVRGDSAAYFCASSPGGWEQYFGPGTRLTVT.

The chain has TRBV19 and TRBJ2-7, with TRBD2 matching 12 bases. Germline V lookup: CDR1 LNHDA, CDR2 SQIVND (reference sequence). CDR3 length: 14 residues. V lost 8 bases and J lost 2; bases outside the gene matches: 4. CDR3 coding DNA: TGTGCCAGTCAGCTAGCGGGAGGGCCCTACGAGCAGTACTTC. Its translation: CASQLAGGPYEQYF.

The genes are TRBV7-3 and TRBJ2-5; 12 bases fit TRBD1. The germline gives CDR1 SGHTA, CDR2 FQGTGA. V shed 4 bases, J shed 4 bases, and the junction held 7 bases outside the gene matches. The CDR3 has 16 amino acids. CDR3 region: CASSSGDRGPGETQYF. The CDR3 DNA sequence: TGTGCCAGCAGCTCCGGGGACAGGGGGCCGGGAGAGACCCAGTACTTC.

The chain carries TRBV6-6 and TRBJ2-1; no definite D call. Germline V gives CDR1 MNHNY, CDR2 SVGAGI (reference sequence). This CDR3 spans 11 amino acids. V gave up 6 bases and J gave up 9 bases, with 9 bases separating them. The CDR3 reads CASRQVGEQFF. The CDR3 DNA reads as TGTGCCAGCAGACAAGTTGGTGAGCAGTTCTTC.

This clone was seen only once. The rearrangement joins TRBV19 to TRBJ2-2; D possibly corresponds to TRBD2 (6 bases). The CDR3 spans 13 residues. V lost 11 bases and J lost 4, with 14 bases in between. Germline CDR1 reads LNHDA; CDR2 reads SQIVND (reference sequence). DNA of the CDR3: TGTGCCGTTCGGGAGTTTGCCACCGGGGAGCTGTTTTTT. As protein: CAVREFATGELFF.

The chain carries TRBV6-5 and TRBJ2-4; 8 nucleotides match TRBD2. Germline V gives CDR1 MNHEY, CDR2 SVGAGI. Germline trimming cut 7 bases from V and 1 base from J; bases unmatched to any gene: 6. The CDR3 is 15 residues long. The CDR3, as DNA: TGTGCCAGCACCCCGGGAGGGGGTGCCAAAAACATTCAGTACTTC. Its translation is CASTPGGGAKNIQYF.

The J gene is TRBJ2-1, the V gene TRBV11-3, with 8 bases identical to TRBD1. The CDR3 has 14 residues. The V and J ends lost 8 bases and 4 bases, in that order; junction bases with no gene match: 7. Germline values: CDR1 SGHNT, CDR2 YENEEA. In DNA, the CDR3 is TGTGCCAGCGCAGTCAGGGGGCGGTACAATGAGCAGTTCTTC. It yields the protein CASAVRGRYNEQFF.

The chain couples TRBV9 to TRBJ2-5; the D gene is possibly TRBD2 (5 bases). The V and J ends lost 3 bases and 7 bases respectively, with 28 bases between them. The germline gives CDR1 SGDLS, CDR2 YYNGEE. The length of the CDR3 is 18 residues. The CDR3 loop reads CASSGGSREGRPVGTQYF. Written as DNA, the CDR3 is TGTGCCAGCAGCGGAGGATCCCGTGAGGGCAGGCCGGTTGGGACCCAGTACTTC.

This clone was detected once. This chain links TRBV7-8 with TRBJ2-6; D call uncertain. This CDR3 comprises 16 residues. Germline V gives CDR1 SGHVS, CDR2 FQNEAQ. The V end lost 4 bases, the J end lost 0 bases, and 10 bases lay between the germline ends. The CDR3 coding sequence is TGTGCCAGCAGCTATATTACAGACTCTGGGGCCAACGTCCTGACTTTC. As protein: CASSYITDSGANVLTF.

The chain employs TRBV6-5 and TRBJ2-7; 9 nucleotides align to TRBD1. The ends lost 2 bases at V and 6 bases at J; junction bases unmatched: 8. This CDR3 has 15 amino acids. The germline V gene has CDR1 MNHEY and CDR2 SVGAGI. CDR3 bases: TGTGCCAGCAGTTACGTTGGGACAGGGTGGTCCGAGCAGTACTTC. It specifies CASSYVGTGWSEQYF.